Listed below are T cell receptor beta chains from one sample, sequenced in a study of shared clonotypes between healthy human individuals. Method: immunoSEQ multiplex PCR; TCRdb's copy keeps in-frame clones and lacks some. This repertoire shows 650,000 to 700,000 clones, roughly 87% found once; its top ten account for roughly 36%. Source material: memory CD8+ T cells from PBMCs. These receptors came from a man between 18 and 29 years old in good health. Some clones in this sample may be carry-over from other donors' samples. Both conserved end residues are part of each CDR3. A D gene is named only where the DNA matches it firmly. Rows may omit the clone size; those that give it use once, few, many or a size class.

J gene | clone size | V gene | D gene | CDR3 length | CDR3 protein | CDR3 DNA
TRBJ2-2 | NA | TRBV6-5 | NA | 12 | CATIPGTGELFF | TGTGCCACCATCCCGGGTACCGGGGAGCTGTTTTTT
TRBJ2-7 | NA | TRBV5-1 | TRBD1 | 15 | CASSLGQGASYEQYF | TGCGCCAGCAGCTTGGGACAGGGGGCTTCTTACGAGCAGTACTTC
TRBJ1-5 | NA | TRBV11-2 | NA | 13 | CASSQAANQPQHF | TGTGCCAGCAGCCAAGCCGCGAATCAGCCCCAGCATTTT
TRBJ1-6 | NA | TRBV5-1 | NA | 16 | CASSLGAASYNSPLHF | TGCGCCAGCAGCTTGGGGGCAGCCTCCTATAATTCACCCCTCCACTTT
TRBJ1-6 | NA | TRBV28 | NA | 14 | CALPSSSYNSPLHF | TGTGCACTCCCGTCTAGCTCCTATAATTCACCCCTCCACTTT
TRBJ1-2 | NA | TRBV29-1 | NA | 13 | CSVEASTRNGYTF | TGCAGCGTTGAAGCGAGTACAAGAAATGGCTACACCTTC
TRBJ2-1 | NA | TRBV30 | TRBD1 | 15 | CAWGTGEVGYNEQFF | TGTGCCTGGGGGACAGGGGAGGTTGGTTACAATGAGCAGTTCTTC
TRBJ2-3 | NA | TRBV27 | TRBD2 | 14 | CASSGTSGTDTQYF | TGTGCCAGCTCCGGGACTAGCGGCACAGATACGCAGTATTTT
TRBJ2-7 | NA | TRBV27 | NA | 14 | CASSLMGFSYEQYF | TGTGCCAGCAGTTTAATGGGTTTCTCCTACGAGCAGTACTTC
TRBJ1-1 | few | TRBV5-1 | TRBD1 | 15 | CASSKGQLMNTEAFF | TGCGCCAGCAGCAAGGGACAGCTCATGAACACTGAAGCTTTCTTT
TRBJ2-3 | NA | TRBV19 | TRBD2 | 18 | CASSGTSGSKGSTDTQYF | TGTGCCAGTAGTGGGACTAGCGGGAGTAAGGGGAGCACAGATACGCAGTATTTT
TRBJ2-3 | NA | TRBV29-1 | NA | 13 | CSVEGDTPDTQYF | TGCAGCGTTGAGGGGGACACCCCAGATACGCAGTATTTT
TRBJ1-5 | few | TRBV7-9 | NA | 15 | CASSPGPGSNQPQHF | TGTGCCAGCAGCCCAGGGCCAGGGAGCAATCAGCCCCAGCATTTT
TRBJ2-7 | NA | TRBV29-1 | NA | 13 | CSVESGSNYEQYF | TGCAGCGTTGAATCAGGGAGCAACTACGAGCAGTACTTC
TRBJ2-1 | NA | TRBV5-1 | TRBD2 | 17 | CASSLVSAGAIDNEQFF | TGCGCCAGCAGCTTGGTCTCTGCGGGAGCAATCGACAATGAGCAGTTCTTC
TRBJ1-2 | NA | TRBV4-3 | NA | 15 | CASSHAFEGGVGYTF | TGCGCCAGCAGCCATGCCTTTGAAGGAGGTGTTGGCTACACCTTC
TRBJ2-5 | NA | TRBV7-9 | TRBD2 | 14 | CASSSGLVEETQYF | TGTGCCAGCAGCTCGGGACTAGTTGAGGAGACCCAGTACTTC
TRBJ1-1 | few | TRBV29-1 | NA | 12 | CSVEGQFTEAFF | TGCAGCGTTGAAGGACAGTTCACTGAAGCTTTCTTT
TRBJ2-7 | NA | TRBV4-1 | NA | 14 | CASSQVLSQTEQYF | TGCGCCAGCAGCCAAGTCTTATCGCAGACCGAGCAGTACTTC
TRBJ2-1 | once | TRBV7-8 | TRBD1 | 15 | CASRTGTGAYNEQFF | TGTGCCAGCAGGACCGGGACAGGGGCCTATAATGAGCAGTTCTTC
TRBJ2-4 | NA | TRBV7-2 | NA | 15 | CASSLEVGAKNIQYF | TGTGCCAGCAGCTTAGAGGTGGGGGCCAAAAACATTCAGTACTTC
TRBJ1-5 | NA | TRBV4-1 | NA | 13 | CASSPLNNQPQHF | TGCGCCAGCAGCCCGCTAAATAATCAGCCCCAGCATTTT
TRBJ2-2 | NA | TRBV5-4 | TRBD2 | 17 | CASRERASGMNTGELFF | TGTGCCAGCAGGGAGAGGGCTAGCGGGATGAACACCGGGGAGCTGTTTTTT
TRBJ1-1 | NA | TRBV11-2 | TRBD1 | 16 | CASSLEVLGQGDQAFF | TGTGCCAGCAGCTTAGAAGTCCTGGGACAGGGTGATCAAGCTTTCTTT
TRBJ2-1 | NA | TRBV9 | TRBD2 | 19 | CASSARSGLAGATYNEQFF | TGTGCCAGCAGCGCCCGATCTGGACTAGCGGGAGCCACCTACAATGAGCAGTTCTTC
TRBJ2-3 | NA | TRBV7-9 | NA | 15 | CASRAGPRSTDTQYF | TGTGCCAGCAGGGCCGGCCCCCGAAGCACAGATACGCAGTATTTT
TRBJ2-7 | NA | TRBV27 | NA | 10 | CATSSYEQYF | TGTGCCACCTCCTCCTACGAGCAGTACTTC
TRBJ1-1 | NA | TRBV27 | NA | 16 | CASSLEPDGLNTEAFF | TGTGCCAGCAGTTTGGAGCCGGACGGCCTGAACACTGAAGCTTTCTTT
TRBJ1-2 | NA | TRBV6-5 | NA | 16 | CASSSAWESPNYGYTF | TGTGCCAGCAGTTCCGCATGGGAGTCACCTAACTATGGCTACACCTTC
TRBJ2-2 | NA | TRBV27 | NA | 14 | CASSPAGYTGELFF | TGTGCCAGCAGTCCCGCAGGGTACACCGGGGAGCTGTTTTTT
TRBJ1-2 | NA | TRBV27 | TRBD1 | 13 | CASRDRGLNGYTF | TGTGCCAGCAGGGACAGGGGGCTAAATGGCTACACCTTC
TRBJ1-2 | NA | TRBV12-5 | NA | 14 | CASGLGGVIPGYTF | TGTGCTAGTGGTTTGGGGGGCGTGATCCCCGGCTACACCTTC
TRBJ2-2 | NA | TRBV7-2 | NA | 17 | CASSLEGWQVNTGELFF | TGTGCCAGCAGCTTAGAGGGGTGGCAGGTGAACACCGGGGAGCTGTTTTTT
TRBJ2-7 | NA | TRBV28 | NA | 14 | CASSPGRGAGEQYF | TGTGCCAGCAGTCCCGGCCGGGGGGCAGGGGAGCAGTACTTC
TRBJ2-7 | NA | TRBV19 | NA | 13 | CASSKASGNEQYF | TGTGCCAGTAGTAAGGCTTCCGGTAACGAGCAGTACTTC
TRBJ2-7 | NA | TRBV30 | NA | 13 | CAWSMTGPGEQYF | TGTGCCTGGAGTATGACAGGTCCAGGGGAGCAGTACTTC
TRBJ2-7 | NA | TRBV7-9 | TRBD1 | 18 | CASSSTTGGRRPSYEQYF | TGTGCCAGCAGCTCCACGACAGGGGGCAGGAGGCCTTCCTACGAGCAGTACTTC
TRBJ1-1 | few | TRBV9 | NA | 14 | CASSVDGGSTEAFF | TGTGCCAGCAGCGTAGACGGGGGTTCCACTGAAGCTTTCTTT
TRBJ2-2 | once | TRBV19 | NA | 15 | CASSIGGSLTGELFF | TGTGCCAGTAGTATAGGCGGATCCCTGACCGGGGAGCTGTTTTTT
TRBJ2-7 | NA | TRBV2 | NA | 13 | CASREQGGHEQYF | TGTGCCAGCAGGGAACAGGGCGGTCACGAGCAGTACTTC
TRBJ2-3 | NA | TRBV27 | NA | 16 | CASSRMISSSTDTQYF | TGTGCCAGCAGCCGTATGATTAGTTCTAGCACAGATACGCAGTATTTT
TRBJ2-7 | NA | TRBV10-2 | TRBD1 | 15 | CASSQDRSLYYEQYF | TGCGCCAGCAGTCAGGACAGGAGCCTGTACTACGAGCAGTACTTC
TRBJ1-2 | NA | TRBV9 | NA | 14 | CASSVTPGYYGYTF | TGTGCCAGCAGCGTAACCCCGGGATACTATGGCTACACCTTC
TRBJ2-1 | NA | TRBV29-1 | TRBD1 | 16 | CSVEAVRDRGFNEQFF | TGCAGCGTTGAAGCCGTCCGGGACAGGGGGTTTAATGAGCAGTTCTTC
TRBJ2-1 | NA | TRBV9 | TRBD2 | 16 | CASSVRSGSSYNEQFF | TGTGCCAGCAGCGTTCGAAGCGGGAGTAGCTACAATGAGCAGTTCTTC
TRBJ1-2 | NA | TRBV10-3 | NA | 10 | CAISDRGYTF | TGTGCCATCAGTGATCGAGGCTACACCTTC